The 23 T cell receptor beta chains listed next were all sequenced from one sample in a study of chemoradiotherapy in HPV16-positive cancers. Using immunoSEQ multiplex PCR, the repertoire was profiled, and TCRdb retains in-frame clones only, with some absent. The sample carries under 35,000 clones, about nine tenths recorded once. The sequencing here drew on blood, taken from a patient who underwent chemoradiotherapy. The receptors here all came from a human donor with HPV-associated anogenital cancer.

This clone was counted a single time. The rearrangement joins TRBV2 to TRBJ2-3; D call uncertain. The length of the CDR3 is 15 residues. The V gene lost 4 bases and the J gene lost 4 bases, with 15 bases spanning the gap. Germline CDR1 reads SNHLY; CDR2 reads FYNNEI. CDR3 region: CASSGYSSSPDTQYF. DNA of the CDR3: TGTGCCAGCAGTGGGTATTCTAGTAGCCCAGATACGCAGTATTTT.

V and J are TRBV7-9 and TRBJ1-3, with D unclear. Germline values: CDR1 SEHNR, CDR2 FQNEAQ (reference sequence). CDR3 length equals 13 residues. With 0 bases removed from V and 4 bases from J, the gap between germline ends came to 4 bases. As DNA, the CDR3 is TGTGCCAGCAGCTTAGCAACGGGAAACACCATATATTTT. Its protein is CASSLATGNTIYF.

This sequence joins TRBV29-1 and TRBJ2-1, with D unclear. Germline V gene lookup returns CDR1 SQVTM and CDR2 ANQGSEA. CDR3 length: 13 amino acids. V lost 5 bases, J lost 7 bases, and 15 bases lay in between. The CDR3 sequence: CSVQFVRGNEQFF. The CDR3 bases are TGCAGCGTTCAGTTTGTGCGCGGAAATGAGCAGTTCTTC.

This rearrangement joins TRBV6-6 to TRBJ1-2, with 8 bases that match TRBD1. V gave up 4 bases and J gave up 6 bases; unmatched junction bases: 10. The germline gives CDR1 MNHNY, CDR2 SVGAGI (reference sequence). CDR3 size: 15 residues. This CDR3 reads CASSSPQGAGDGYTF. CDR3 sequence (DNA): TGTGCCAGCAGTTCTCCGCAGGGGGCGGGGGATGGCTACACCTTC.

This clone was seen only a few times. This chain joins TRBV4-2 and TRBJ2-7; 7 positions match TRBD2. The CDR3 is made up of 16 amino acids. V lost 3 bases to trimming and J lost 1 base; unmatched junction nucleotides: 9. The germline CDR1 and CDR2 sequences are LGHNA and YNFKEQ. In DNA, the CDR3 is TGTGCCAGCAGCCAGGCCGCTAGCGGTTCTTCCTACGAGCAGTACTTC. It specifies CASSQAASGSSYEQYF.

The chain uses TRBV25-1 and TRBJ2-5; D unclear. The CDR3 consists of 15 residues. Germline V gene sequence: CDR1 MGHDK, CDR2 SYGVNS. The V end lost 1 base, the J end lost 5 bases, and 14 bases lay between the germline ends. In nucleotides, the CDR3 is TGTGCCAGCAGTGAATCCGGTTGGAAGGAGGAGACCCAGTACTTC. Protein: CASSESGWKEETQYF.

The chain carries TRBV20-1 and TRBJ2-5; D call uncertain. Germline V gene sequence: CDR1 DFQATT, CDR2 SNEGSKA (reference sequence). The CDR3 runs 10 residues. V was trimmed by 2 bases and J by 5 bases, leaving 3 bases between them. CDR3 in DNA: TGCAGTGCTAGAAGGGAGACCCAGTACTTC. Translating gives CSARRETQYF.

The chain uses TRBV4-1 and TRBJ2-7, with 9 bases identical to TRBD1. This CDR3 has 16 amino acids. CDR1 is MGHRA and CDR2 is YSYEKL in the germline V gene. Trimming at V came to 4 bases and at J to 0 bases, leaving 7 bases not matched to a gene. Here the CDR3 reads CASSRGQGPSSYEQYF. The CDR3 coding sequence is TGCGCCAGCAGCCGAGGACAGGGGCCGAGCTCCTACGAGCAGTACTTC.

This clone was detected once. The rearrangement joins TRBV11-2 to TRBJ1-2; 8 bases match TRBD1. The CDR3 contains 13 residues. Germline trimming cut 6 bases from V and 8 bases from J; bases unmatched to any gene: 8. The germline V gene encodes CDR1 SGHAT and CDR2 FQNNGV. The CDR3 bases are TGTGCCAGCAGAAAGACAGGGGTGGTAGGCTACACCTTC. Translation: CASRKTGVVGYTF.

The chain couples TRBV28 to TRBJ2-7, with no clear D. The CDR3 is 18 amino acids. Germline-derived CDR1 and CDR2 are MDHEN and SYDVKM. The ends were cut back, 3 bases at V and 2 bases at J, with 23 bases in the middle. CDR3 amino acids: CASSFLNPVGQVPYEQYF. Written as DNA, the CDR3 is TGTGCCAGCAGTTTCCTCAACCCGGTCGGGCAGGTACCCTACGAGCAGTACTTC.

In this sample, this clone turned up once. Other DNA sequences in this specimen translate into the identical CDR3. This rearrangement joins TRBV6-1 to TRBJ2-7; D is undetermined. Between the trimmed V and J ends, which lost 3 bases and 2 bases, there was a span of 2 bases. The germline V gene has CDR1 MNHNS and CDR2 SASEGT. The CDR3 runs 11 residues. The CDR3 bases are TGTGCCAGCAGTGATCCCTACGAGCAGTACTTC. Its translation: CASSDPYEQYF.

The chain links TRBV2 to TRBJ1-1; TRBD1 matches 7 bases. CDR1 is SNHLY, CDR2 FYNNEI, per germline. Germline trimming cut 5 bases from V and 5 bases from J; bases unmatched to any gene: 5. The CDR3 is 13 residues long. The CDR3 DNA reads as TGTGCCAGCAGTCAGGGGGAAGGAACTGAAGCTTTCTTT. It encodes CASSQGEGTEAFF.

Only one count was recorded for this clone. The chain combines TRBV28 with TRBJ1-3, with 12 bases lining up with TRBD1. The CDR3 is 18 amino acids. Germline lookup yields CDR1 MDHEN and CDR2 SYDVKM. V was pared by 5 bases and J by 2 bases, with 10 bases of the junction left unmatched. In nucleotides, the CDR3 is TGTGCCAGCAGTCCGGGGGACAGGGGGCGGCCGACTGGAAACACCATATATTTT. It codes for CASSPGDRGRPTGNTIYF.

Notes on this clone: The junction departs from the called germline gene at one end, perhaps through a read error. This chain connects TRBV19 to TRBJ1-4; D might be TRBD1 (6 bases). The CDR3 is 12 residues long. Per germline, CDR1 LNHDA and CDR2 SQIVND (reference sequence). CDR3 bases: TGTGCCAGTAGTCTAGACAGGGAAAAACTGTTTTTT. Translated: CASSLDREKLFF. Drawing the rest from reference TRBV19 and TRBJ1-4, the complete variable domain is DGGITQSPKYLFRKEGQNVTLSCEQNLNHDAMYWYRQDPGQGLRLIYYSQIVNDFQKGDIAEGYSVSREKKESFPLTVTSAQKNPTAFYLCASSLDREKLFFGSGTQLSVL.

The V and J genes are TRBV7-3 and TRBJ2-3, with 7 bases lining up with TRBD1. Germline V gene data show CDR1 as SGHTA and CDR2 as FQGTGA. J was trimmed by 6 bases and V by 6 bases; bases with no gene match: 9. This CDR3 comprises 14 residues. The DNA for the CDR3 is TGTGCCAGCAGTCCCAGGGGGAATGTTGATACGCAGTATTTT. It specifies CASSPRGNVDTQYF. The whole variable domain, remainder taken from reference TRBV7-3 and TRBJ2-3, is GAGVSQTPSNKVTEKGKYVELRCDPISGHTALYWYRQSLGQGPEFLIYFQGTGAADDSGLPNDRFFAVRPEGSVSTLKIQRTERGDSAVYLCASSPRGNVDTQYFGPGTRLTVL.

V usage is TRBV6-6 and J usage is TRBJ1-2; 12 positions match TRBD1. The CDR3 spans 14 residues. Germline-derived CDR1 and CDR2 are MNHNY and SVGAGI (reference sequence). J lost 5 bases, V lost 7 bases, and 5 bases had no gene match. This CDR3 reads CASKWDRGLYGYTF. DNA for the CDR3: TGTGCCAGCAAATGGGACAGGGGGCTTTATGGCTACACCTTC.

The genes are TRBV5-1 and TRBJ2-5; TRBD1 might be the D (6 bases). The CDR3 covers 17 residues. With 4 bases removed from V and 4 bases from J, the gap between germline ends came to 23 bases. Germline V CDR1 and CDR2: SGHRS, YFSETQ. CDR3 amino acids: CASSPFEQGWVGETQYF. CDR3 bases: TGCGCCAGCAGCCCCTTTGAGCAGGGGTGGGTGGGAGAGACCCAGTACTTC.

CDR3 protein: CASSPAAHNYGYTF. The DNA for the CDR3 is TGTGCCAGCAGTCCAGCGGCCCATAACTATGGCTACACCTTC. The chain joins TRBV27 to TRBJ1-2; D gene uncertain. Germline V gene lookup returns CDR1 MNHEY and CDR2 SMNVEV (reference sequence). CDR3 length: 14 residues. V lost 5 bases and J lost 1, with 11 bases in between.

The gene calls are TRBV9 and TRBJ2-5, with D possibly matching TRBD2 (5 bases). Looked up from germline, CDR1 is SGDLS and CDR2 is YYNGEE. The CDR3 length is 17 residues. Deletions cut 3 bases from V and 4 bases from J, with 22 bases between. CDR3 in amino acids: CASSGGWVGLALETQYF. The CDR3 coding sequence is TGTGCCAGCAGCGGCGGTTGGGTTGGATTAGCGCTAGAGACCCAGTACTTC.

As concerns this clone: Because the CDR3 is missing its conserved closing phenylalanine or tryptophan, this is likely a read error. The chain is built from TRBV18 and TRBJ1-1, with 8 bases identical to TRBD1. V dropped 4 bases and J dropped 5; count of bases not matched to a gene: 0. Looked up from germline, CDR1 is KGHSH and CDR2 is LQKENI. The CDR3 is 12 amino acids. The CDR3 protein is CASSHRGTEAFS. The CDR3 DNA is TGTGCCAGCTCACACAGGGGGACTGAAGCTTTCTCT.

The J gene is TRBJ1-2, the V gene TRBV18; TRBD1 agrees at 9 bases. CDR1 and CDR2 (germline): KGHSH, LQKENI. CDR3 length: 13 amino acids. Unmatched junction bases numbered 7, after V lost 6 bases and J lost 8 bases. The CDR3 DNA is TGTGCCAGCTCCCGGGACAGGGCGGAAGGCTACACCTTC. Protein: CASSRDRAEGYTF.

This chain's CDR3 is CASSQGRATDTQYF. The CDR3 DNA is TGCGCCAGCAGCCAAGGTCGGGCCACAGATACGCAGTATTTT. The chain has TRBV4-1 and TRBJ2-3; D not certain. The CDR3 contains 14 residues. V was cut by 1 base and J by 2 bases, with 7 bases left in between. Germline V gene data show CDR1 as MGHRA and CDR2 as YSYEKL.

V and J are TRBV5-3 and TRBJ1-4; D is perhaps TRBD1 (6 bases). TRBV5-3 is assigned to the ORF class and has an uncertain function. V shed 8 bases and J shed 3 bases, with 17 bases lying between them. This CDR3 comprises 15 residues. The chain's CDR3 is CASSGPGTPNEKLFF. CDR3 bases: TGTGCCAGCAGCGGGCCGGGGACACCTAATGAAAAACTGTTTTTT.